This passage covers 10 T cell receptor beta chains from one sample sequenced in a study of T cells after posttransplantation cyclophosphamide. TCRdb's table, derived via immunoSEQ multiplex PCR, lists solely in-frame clones and lacks some. The data contain approximately 47,000 clones, 85% to 95% of them seen just once; the ten biggest clones take up 2.5% to 4%. The sequenced material came from PBMCs. These receptors were collected from a woman in her fifties or sixties in good health and a related stem cell transplant donor.

Here the CDR3 reads CASSRQGANYGYTF. CDR3 coding DNA: TGTGCCAGCAGCCGACAGGGGGCTAACTATGGCTACACCTTC. The chain combines TRBV5-4 with TRBJ1-2; the match to TRBD1 covers 9 bases. The germline CDR1 and CDR2 sequences are SGHNT and YYREEE (reference sequence). This CDR3 region has 14 residues. With 4 bases clipped from V and 0 bases from J, the junction kept 1 base outside the gene matches.

This clone was seen a handful of times. The chain employs TRBV2 and TRBJ1-5; the D gene is possibly TRBD1 (5 bases). The CDR3 has 13 residues. Trimming took off 11 bases at V and 3 bases at J, with 14 bases between the two ends. Germline V gene data show CDR1 as SNHLY and CDR2 as FYNNEI. CDR3 residues: CAGQAGLNQPQHF. For the CDR3, the DNA is TGTGCCGGTCAGGCAGGGCTCAATCAGCCCCAGCATTTT.

V usage is TRBV19 and J usage is TRBJ1-4; weak D call: TRBD1 (5 bases). In germline, CDR1 is LNHDA, CDR2 SQIVND (reference sequence). The V end was cut by 5 bases, the J end by 8 bases, with 21 bases between. The CDR3 has 16 amino acids. The CDR3 here is CASSLGGTTRREKLFF. For the CDR3, the DNA is TGTGCCAGTAGTCTCGGGGGAACTACTCGAAGGGAAAAACTGTTTTTT.

The rearrangement links TRBV5-5 to TRBJ2-5, with D possibly being TRBD1 (5 bases). V lost 0 bases and J 2 bases, leaving 8 bases between the germline ends. The CDR3 extends over 14 amino acids. CDR1 is SGHKS and CDR2 is YYEKEE in the germline V gene (reference sequence). DNA of the CDR3: TGTGCCAGCAGCTTGGTAGGGGATCAAGAGACCCAGTACTTC. This encodes CASSLVGDQETQYF.

The chain couples TRBV5-4 to TRBJ2-5, with 8 nucleotides matching TRBD1. In germline, CDR1 is SGHNT, CDR2 YYREEE (reference sequence). The CDR3 runs to 16 residues. The ends lost 1 base at V and 4 bases at J; junction bases unmatched: 9. Written as DNA, the CDR3 is TGTGCCAGCAGCTTGCCTCGACAGGGGAAGATAGAGACCCAGTACTTC. This codes for CASSLPRQGKIETQYF.

The CDR3 spells CASSIQTSTVEQFF. In DNA form, the CDR3 reads TGTGCCAGCAGCATCCAGACTAGTACGGTTGAGCAGTTCTTC. The chain has TRBV11-2 and TRBJ2-1; D is possibly TRBD2 (6 bases). Germline V gene sequence: CDR1 SGHAT, CDR2 FQNNGV. V was trimmed by 5 bases and J by 9 bases, leaving 17 bases between them. This CDR3 has 14 amino acids.

CDR3 in DNA: TGTGCCAGCAGCTTAGTCCGACAGGGGAGCTCCTACGAGCAGTACTTC. This gives the protein CASSLVRQGSSYEQYF. The V gene is TRBV7-2, the J gene TRBJ2-7, with TRBD1 matching over 8 bases. V shed 1 base and J 0 bases; nucleotides not matched to a gene: 5. CDR1 is SGHTA and CDR2 is FQGNSA in the germline V gene. The CDR3 has 16 amino acids.

The chain links TRBV18 to TRBJ1-1; possibly TRBD1 for D (5 bases). Germline CDR1 reads KGHSH; CDR2 reads LQKENI. Trimming removed 3 bases from V and 4 bases from J, with 18 bases in between. The CDR3 consists of 16 residues. The CDR3 spells CASSPYNTGVSTEAFF. DNA for the CDR3: TGTGCCAGCTCACCCTACAACACGGGGGTGAGCACTGAAGCTTTCTTT.

This clone was seen once. This chain uses TRBV27 with TRBJ1-5; D is unclear. The germline gives CDR1 MNHEY, CDR2 SMNVEV (reference sequence). Trimming left V 3 bases short and J 6 bases short, with 9 bases between. This CDR3 contains 13 residues. The CDR3 nucleotides read TGTGCCAGCAGTTTTGAGGAGGGTCAGCCCCAGCATTTT. Translated, it gives CASSFEEGQPQHF.

This chain joins TRBV11-2 and TRBJ1-4, with TRBD1 identical over 8 bases. This CDR3 has 15 amino acids. V was clipped by 5 bases and J by 8 bases; unmatched bases: 10. Germline V gene sequence: CDR1 SGHAT, CDR2 FQNNGV. DNA for the CDR3: TGTGCCAGCAGCCTTGGGGTTGACAGGGGAGAAAAACTGTTTTTT. Its protein product is CASSLGVDRGEKLFF.